This T cell receptor beta chain was captured in a study of post-analysis software for immune sequencing data. Findings and caveats of the study: There were roughly 5 TRBV segments more frequent in patients than controls, and TRBV5-6, TRBV5-1 and TRBV20-1 were among them. Compared with controls, patients showed significantly lower normalized Chao1 diversity.

Incorporated into the TCR beta cDNA libraries were unique molecular identifiers, which served to reduce PCR and sequencing biases. The yield from approximately 1 to 10 million T cells was 500,000 or so cDNA molecules in total. TCRdb passed the PCR reads through MiXCR, listing each CDR3 protein once. The data contain about 820,000 distinct CDR3 sequences, approximately 53% of them singletons. The CDR3 loop spans 15 amino acids. Per germline, CDR1 SGHRS and CDR2 YFSETQ. A remark on this clonotype: Its cognate antigen is unknown. A read error may account for a junction end that differs from germline.

The chain employs TRBV5-1 and TRBJ2-5; 11 bases are shared with TRBD1. The receptor's source is a girl under 18 with multiple sclerosis. The material sequenced was blood. The CDR3 protein is CASSLDRGRGETQYF. CDR3 nucleotides: TGTGCCAGCAGCCTGGACAGGGGGCGCGGAGAGACCCAGTACTTC.